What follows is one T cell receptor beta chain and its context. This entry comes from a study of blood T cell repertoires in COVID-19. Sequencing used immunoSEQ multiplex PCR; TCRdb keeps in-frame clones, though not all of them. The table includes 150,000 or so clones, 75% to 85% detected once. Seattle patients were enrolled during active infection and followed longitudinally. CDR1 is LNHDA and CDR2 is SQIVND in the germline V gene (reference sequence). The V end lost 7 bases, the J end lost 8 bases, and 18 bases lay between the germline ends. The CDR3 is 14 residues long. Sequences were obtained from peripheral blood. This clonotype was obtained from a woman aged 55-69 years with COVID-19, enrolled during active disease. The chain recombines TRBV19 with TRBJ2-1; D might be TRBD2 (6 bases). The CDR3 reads CASTPHGRSDEQFF. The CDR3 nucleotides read TGTGCCAGTACCCCTCACGGGAGAAGCGATGAGCAGTTCTTC.